This TCR beta chain appears in the sequencing data of a study of T cell responses to AZD1222 COVID-19 vaccine. V lost 4 bases to trimming and J lost 3 bases; unmatched junction nucleotides: 4. The CDR3 sequence is 15 residues long. Germline lookup yields CDR1 SGHNT and CDR2 YYREEE (reference sequence). Method: immunoSEQ multiplex PCR; TCRdb's copy keeps in-frame clones and lacks some. The sample shows roughly 120,000 clones, around nine tenths of them seen only once. In this sample, this clone turned up once. Its matching antigen is unknown. Study observations and caveats: Across spike, vaccine-associated CD4 TCRs were found, dominant at 160-218 and 743-854. Donors, mostly white British, included more females; clonal diversity was possibly underestimated. As reported, nearly half of all spike-specific TCRs target variant regions that are unmutated.

This sequence joins TRBV5-4 and TRBJ1-6, with 7 nucleotides matching TRBD1. The source is an adult who received the MenACWY meningococcal vaccine as a control. This specimen consisted of peripheral blood, obtained 28 days after the second dose of the MenACWY control vaccine. This CDR3 is CASSRNRGYNSPLHF. The CDR3 DNA is TGTGCCAGCAGCAGAAACAGGGGCTATAATTCACCCCTCCACTTT.